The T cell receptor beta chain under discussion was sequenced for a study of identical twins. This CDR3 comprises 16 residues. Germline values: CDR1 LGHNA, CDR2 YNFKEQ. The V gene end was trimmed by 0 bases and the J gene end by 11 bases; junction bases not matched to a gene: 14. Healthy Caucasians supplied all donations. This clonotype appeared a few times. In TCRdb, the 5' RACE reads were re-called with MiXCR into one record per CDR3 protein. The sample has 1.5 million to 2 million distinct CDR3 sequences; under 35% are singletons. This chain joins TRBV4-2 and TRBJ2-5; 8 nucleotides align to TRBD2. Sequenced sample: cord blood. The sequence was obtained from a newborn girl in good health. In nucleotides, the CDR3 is TGTGCCAGCAGCCAAGATCGAGTAGCGGGGTTGGATGAGCAGTACTTC. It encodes CASSQDRVAGLDEQYF.